These 22 T cell receptor beta chains originate from one sample sequenced in a study of T cells in localized non-small cell lung cancer. Produced via immunoSEQ multiplex PCR; TCRdb's table is partial and in-frame only. The table has around 140,000 clones, 80% to 90% seen once. This specimen was peripheral blood, taken before any cancer treatment. All receptors derive from an older female donor with stage I lung adenocarcinoma.

This rearrangement joins TRBV19 to TRBJ2-6; the D is unclear. This CDR3 spans 14 amino acids. V was clipped by 8 bases and J by 3 bases, with 11 bases between them. Germline V lookup: CDR1 LNHDA, CDR2 SQIVND (reference sequence). DNA for the CDR3: TGTGCCAGTTGCCAAATCGGTGGGGCCAACGTCCTGACTTTC. Its protein is CASCQIGGANVLTF.

This chain connects TRBV7-6 to TRBJ2-6; 10 nucleotides line up with TRBD2. The CDR3 length is 18 residues. The germline gives CDR1 SGHVS, CDR2 FNYEAQ. J lost 0 bases, V lost 1 base, and 3 bases had no gene match. The CDR3 region is CASSLVVAGGSGANVLTF. The DNA of the CDR3 is TGTGCCAGCAGCTTAGTGGTAGCGGGGGGCTCTGGGGCCAACGTCCTGACTTTC. The full variable domain, its missing parts supplied by reference TRBV7-6 and TRBJ2-6, is GAGVSQSPRYKVTKRGQDVALRCDPISGHVSLYWYRQALGQGPEFLTYFNYEAQQDKSGLPNDRFSAERPEGSISTLTIQRTEQRDSAMYRCASSLVVAGGSGANVLTFGAGSRLTVL.

The chain is built from TRBV2 and TRBJ2-2; D is undetermined. Per germline, CDR1 SNHLY and CDR2 FYNNEI. V was cut by 7 bases and J by 3 bases, with 3 bases left in between. The length of the CDR3 is 11 residues. The CDR3 DNA is TGTGCCAGCATGGACACCGGGGAGCTGTTTTTT. Translation gives CASMDTGELFF.

This clone was detected only once. This chain links TRBV21-1 with TRBJ2-2; TRBD2, the table's D call, was not compared with the DNA. TRBV21-1 is noted as a pseudogene. The CDR3 covers 14 residues. The CDR3 DNA reads as TGTGCCAGCAACCTTAGAGAGAACACCGGGGAGCTGTTTTTT. Its protein is CASNLRENTGELFF.

The chain combines TRBV6-1 with TRBJ1-5, with unresolved D. Trimming stripped 7 bases from V and 0 bases from J, with 4 bases between. CDR3 length: 12 residues. Germline V gene lookup returns CDR1 MNHNS and CDR2 SASEGT. The CDR3 region has the DNA TGTGCCAGCACGGATAGCAATCAGCCCCAGCATTTT. This codes for CASTDSNQPQHF.

The V call is TRBV5-1, the J call TRBJ1-1, with 11 bases that match TRBD1. CDR3 length equals 15 residues. With V trimmed by 4 bases and J by 4 bases, 6 bases remained unmatched. The V gene's germline CDR1 is SGHRS and CDR2 YFSETQ. CDR3 loop: CASSIAGTGGTEAFF. As DNA, the CDR3 is TGCGCCAGCAGCATAGCCGGGACAGGGGGCACTGAAGCTTTCTTT. Based on the CDR3 plus reference TRBV5-1 and TRBJ1-1, the full variable domain is KAGVTQTPRYLIKTRGQQVTLSCSPISGHRSVSWYQQTPGQGLQFLFEYFSETQRNKGNFPGRFSGRQFSNSRSEMNVSTLELGDSALYLCASSIAGTGGTEAFFGQGTRLTVV.

The chain couples TRBV9 to TRBJ2-6, with 7 nucleotides matching TRBD1. Germline values: CDR1 SGDLS, CDR2 YYNGEE. The CDR3 spans 16 residues. V lost 4 bases, J lost 3 bases, and 7 bases stayed unmatched. This CDR3 reads CASSRQGRGGANVLTF. The CDR3 DNA follows: TGTGCCAGCAGCCGACAGGGTAGAGGTGGGGCCAACGTCCTGACTTTC.

This clone was observed a handful of times. The chain links TRBV11-3 to TRBJ2-3, with 10 positions matching TRBD2. The junction had 8 bases not matched to a gene; V was cut back by 5 bases and J by 0 bases. The CDR3 has 17 residues. Germline V gene data show CDR1 as SGHNT and CDR2 as YENEEA. The CDR3: CASSTRTSGESTDTQYF. DNA of the CDR3: TGTGCCAGCAGCACCCGGACTAGCGGAGAAAGCACAGATACGCAGTATTTT.

The chain combines TRBV21-1 with TRBJ1-2; TRBD1 is the table's D call and was not checked against the DNA. TRBV21-1 is designated a pseudogene. The CDR3 contains 16 residues. The DNA of the CDR3 is TGTGCCAGCAGTATGGACAGGGCGCTCTCAAACTATGGCTACACCTTC. Translated: CASSMDRALSNYGYTF.

This clone was detected only once. This chain uses TRBV4-2 with TRBJ1-6, with TRBD1 identical over 8 bases. Unmatched junction bases numbered 12, after V lost 1 base and J lost 10 bases. The CDR3 covers 17 residues. Germline CDR1 is LGHNA and CDR2 is YNFKEQ. The CDR3 is CASSQAIGQGLGSPLHF. The DNA of the CDR3 is TGTGCCAGCAGCCAAGCTATCGGACAGGGCCTAGGGTCACCCCTCCACTTT.

The chain uses TRBV28 and TRBJ1-3; 10 nucleotides line up with TRBD1. Germline CDR1 and CDR2: MDHEN and SYDVKM. With 4 bases clipped from V and 8 bases from J, the junction kept 5 bases outside the gene matches. The CDR3 consists of 14 residues. The CDR3 protein is CASSSGGQGYTIYF. Written as DNA, the CDR3 is TGTGCCAGCAGTTCTGGGGGACAGGGGTACACCATATATTTT.

V gene TRBV29-1 combines with J gene TRBJ2-4, with D tentatively TRBD2 (6 bases). The length of the CDR3 is 14 residues. V was trimmed by 7 bases and J by 1 base, leaving 14 bases between them. Germline CDR1 reads SQVTM; CDR2 reads ANQGSEA. CDR3 sequence: CSAGEWGAKNIQYF. The CDR3 DNA reads as TGCAGCGCGGGAGAGTGGGGTGCCAAAAACATTCAGTACTTC.

The chain is built from TRBV15 and TRBJ1-2, with 7 bases that match TRBD1. Trimming cost V 1 base and J 2 bases; bases outside gene matches: 4. The CDR3 consists of 15 residues. Germline CDR1 LNHNV, CDR2 YYDKDF (reference sequence). The DNA of the CDR3 is TGTGCCACCAGCAGAGGGACAGGCGAAAACTATGGCTACACCTTC. Its protein product is CATSRGTGENYGYTF. Based on the CDR3 plus reference TRBV15 and TRBJ1-2, the full variable domain is DAMVIQNPRYQVTQFGKPVTLSCSQTLNHNVMYWYQQKSSQAPKLLFHYYDKDFNNEADTPDNFQSRRPNTSFCFLDIRSPGLGDTAMYLCATSRGTGENYGYTFGSGTRLTVV.

The chain employs TRBV5-1 and TRBJ2-2, with 13 positions matching TRBD2. With 6 bases clipped from V and 4 bases from J, the junction kept 6 bases outside the gene matches. The CDR3 spans 16 residues. In germline, CDR1 is SGHRS, CDR2 YFSETQ. CDR3 sequence (DNA): TGCGCCAGCACCCTCGGACTAGCGGGAGTCACCGGGGAGCTGTTTTTT. Protein sequence: CASTLGLAGVTGELFF.

The rearrangement uses TRBV2 and TRBJ2-5; 9 nucleotides align to TRBD1. Germline V gene lookup returns CDR1 SNHLY and CDR2 FYNNEI. J gave up 4 bases and V 10 bases, and 4 bases lay outside the gene matches. The CDR3 spans 12 residues. The chain's CDR3 is CANRDRAETQYF. In nucleotides, the CDR3 is TGTGCCAACCGGGACAGGGCAGAGACCCAGTACTTC. Full variable domain (remainder filled in from reference TRBV2 and TRBJ2-5): EPEVTQTPSHQVTQMGQEVILRCVPISNHLYFYWYRQILGQKVEFLVSFYNNEISEKSEIFDDQFSVERPDGSNFTLKIRSTKLEDSAMYFCANRDRAETQYFGPGTRLLVL.

The rearrangement links TRBV7-2 to TRBJ1-1; 10 positions match TRBD1. The CDR3 length is 14 residues. Germline loops: CDR1 SGHTA, CDR2 FQGNSA. V lost 2 bases to trimming and J lost 6 bases; unmatched junction nucleotides: 3. The CDR3 spells CASSLRQGASEAFF. For the CDR3, the DNA is TGTGCCAGCAGCTTACGACAGGGGGCCTCTGAAGCTTTCTTT. Looking up the rest from reference TRBV7-2 and TRBJ1-1 gives the full variable domain: GAGVSQSPSNKVTEKGKDVELRCDPISGHTALYWYRQSLGQGLEFLIYFQGNSAPDKSGLPSDRFSAERTGGSVSTLTIQRTQQEDSAVYLCASSLRQGASEAFFGQGTRLTVV.

The V gene is TRBV2, the J gene TRBJ1-1, with TRBD1 matching over 10 bases. V was clipped by 4 bases and J by 4 bases; unmatched bases: 3. The V gene's germline CDR1 is SNHLY and CDR2 FYNNEI. The CDR3 totals 14 residues. CDR3 sequence (DNA): TGTGCCAGCAGTGTGACAGGGGGCGGCACTGAAGCTTTCTTT. It encodes CASSVTGGGTEAFF.

CDR3 sequence (DNA): TGTGCCAGTAGTATGGGGACCGCACCTTCCTACGAGCAGTACTTC. Its translation is CASSMGTAPSYEQYF. J is TRBJ2-7 and V is TRBV19; D is perhaps TRBD1 or TRBD2 (5 bases each). The CDR3 loop spans 15 amino acids. Trimming cost V 3 bases and J 1 base, with 13 bases left between them. Looked up from germline, CDR1 is LNHDA and CDR2 is SQIVND (reference sequence).

This chain links TRBV9 with TRBJ2-7; 11 positions agree with TRBD1. Looked up from germline, CDR1 is SGDLS and CDR2 is YYNGEE. The V and J ends lost 4 bases and 4 bases, in that order; junction bases with no gene match: 4. The CDR3 sequence is 14 residues long. This CDR3 is CASSQGQGVYEQYF. In DNA, the CDR3 is TGTGCCAGCAGCCAGGGACAGGGGGTATACGAGCAGTACTTC.

The J gene is TRBJ2-7, the V gene TRBV11-2; 8 positions agree with TRBD1. Losses at the gene ends were 5 bases for V and 5 bases for J; bases not matched to a gene: 8. From germline, CDR1 is SGHAT and CDR2 FQNNGV. The CDR3 runs to 14 residues. CDR3 DNA: TGTGCCAGCAGCAAACATTCGGGACAGGACGAGCAGTACTTC. It yields the protein CASSKHSGQDEQYF.

The CDR3 bases are TGTGCCAGCAGTTTCGGGACAGGGAACACCGGGGAGCTGTTTTTT. As protein: CASSFGTGNTGELFF. The chain joins TRBV6-5 to TRBJ2-2, with TRBD1 matching over 8 bases. The ends lost 4 bases at V and 1 base at J; junction bases unmatched: 2. Germline V gene data show CDR1 as MNHEY and CDR2 as SVGAGI. This CDR3 is built from 15 residues.

This clone was observed once. The chain has TRBV11-1 and TRBJ2-1, with 14 bases aligning to TRBD2. The CDR3 consists of 19 residues. V was clipped by 1 base and J by 1 base; unmatched bases: 6. CDR1 is SGHAT, CDR2 FQDESV, per germline (reference sequence). CDR3 nucleotide sequence: TGTGCCAGCAGCTTAGGGGGACTAGCGGGAGAATGGTCCTACAATGAGCAGTTCTTC. It yields the protein CASSLGGLAGEWSYNEQFF.